This T cell receptor (beta chain) appears in the sequencing data of a study of beta chain features in type 1 diabetes. CDR3 length: 16 amino acids. V lost 2 bases, J lost 2 bases, and 15 bases lay in between. CDR1 and CDR2 from the germline V gene are SGHVS and FNYEAQ. As every portion of the isolated RNA was reverse transcribed, the sequencing read expressed TCRB transcripts. The assay was immunoSEQ multiplex PCR, and TCRdb's table has in-frame clones only and misses some. The repertoire holds roughly 500,000 clones, with about an eighth as singletons. A few counts support this clone. Sequencing was carried out using naive CD4+ T cells from blood. This chain connects TRBV7-6 to TRBJ2-5; D is uncertain. This TCR was sampled from a woman between 18 and 29 years old in good health. Here the CDR3 DNA reads TGTGCCAGCAGCTTATCCGGGCTAGGGAAACAAGAGACCCAGTACTTC. Translating gives CASSLSGLGKQETQYF.